The 24 T cell receptor beta chains reported below all come from one sample, sequenced in a study of T-cell memory formation after mild COVID-19. A single record per CDR3 protein comes from TCRdb applying MiXCR to the 5' RACE reads. The repertoire has 350,000 to 550,000 distinct CDR3 sequences, roughly 18% of them found once; the top ten carry roughly 21%. Material: PBMCs or a T cell subset sorted from them (not recorded which). These receptors were taken from a man aged 18-30 years who had mild COVID-19 (a few samples of this study predate the infection). Cell type and time point are not known.

This chain links TRBV6-1 with TRBJ2-7; D is possibly TRBD1 (5 bases). The CDR3 extends over 14 amino acids. V gave up 4 bases and J gave up 0 bases, with 10 bases separating them. The germline CDR1 and CDR2 sequences are MNHNS and SASEGT. CDR3 protein: CASSGLRGSYEQYF. In nucleotides, the CDR3 is TGTGCCAGCAGTGGACTTAGGGGCTCCTACGAGCAGTACTTC.

This clonotype was seen ten or more times. CDR3 nucleotides: TGTGCCAGCAGTCCTTTTGGGGCAGGGGGTTATGATGAGCAGTTCTTC. Its translation is CASSPFGAGGYDEQFF. This chain joins TRBV27 and TRBJ2-1, with TRBD1 matching 7 bases. Germline V gene sequence: CDR1 MNHEY, CDR2 SMNVEV (reference sequence). J was trimmed by 8 bases and V by 5 bases; bases with no gene match: 15. The CDR3 consists of 16 residues.

The gene calls are TRBV28 and TRBJ2-1, with TRBD2 matching over 15 bases. In germline, CDR1 is MDHEN, CDR2 SYDVKM. This CDR3 comprises 16 residues. The ends lost 4 bases at V and 9 bases at J; junction bases unmatched: 7. The CDR3 bases are TGTGCCAGCAGTTCGCCTGGGACTAGCGGGGGGTCTGAGCAGTTCTTC. Translated, it gives CASSSPGTSGGSEQFF.

The rearrangement joins TRBV12-3 or TRBV12-4 to TRBJ1-6; D is unresolved. The CDR3 consists of 12 residues. V lost 6 bases, J lost 10 bases, and 10 bases lay in between. CDR3 amino acids: CASSLMESPLHF. The CDR3 DNA is TGTGCCAGCAGCCTCATGGAATCACCCCTCCACTTT.

This clonotype was seen many times. V and J are TRBV5-1 and TRBJ2-2; D not certain. Trimming cost V 2 bases and J 1 base, with 6 bases left between them. Germline lookup yields CDR1 SGHRS and CDR2 YFSETQ. This CDR3 contains 14 residues. The CDR3: CASSFGWNTGELFF. CDR3 nucleotide sequence: TGCGCCAGCAGCTTCGGATGGAACACCGGGGAGCTGTTTTTT. Complete variable domain (other parts from reference TRBV5-1 and TRBJ2-2): KAGVTQTPRYLIKTRGQQVTLSCSPISGHRSVSWYQQTPGQGLQFLFEYFSETQRNKGNFPGRFSGRQFSNSRSEMNVSTLELGDSALYLCASSFGWNTGELFFGEGSRLTVL.

The V call is TRBV5-6, the J call TRBJ1-2, with TRBD1 matching 8 bases. The CDR3 has 14 amino acids. Germline assignment: CDR1 SGHDT and CDR2 YYEEEE. Germline trimming cut 4 bases from V and 3 bases from J; bases unmatched to any gene: 5. CDR3 nucleotides: TGTGCCAGCAGCGCTTCGGACAGGGACTATGGCTACACCTTC. Amino acid sequence: CASSASDRDYGYTF. The full variable domain, in which reference TRBV5-6 and TRBJ1-2 provide the parts outside the CDR3, is DAGVTQSPTHLIKTRGQQVTLRCSPKSGHDTVSWYQQALGQGPQFIFQYYEEEERQRGNFPDRFSGHQFPNYSSELNVNALLLGDSALYLCASSASDRDYGYTFGSGTRLTVV.

This chain links TRBV7-9 with TRBJ1-2; a possible D gene is TRBD1 (5 bases). The V gene's germline CDR1 is SEHNR and CDR2 FQNEAQ (reference sequence). Trimming stripped 5 bases from V and 6 bases from J, with 19 bases between. This CDR3 has 15 amino acids. As DNA, the CDR3 is TGTGCCAGCAGCCTCTGGGGGAGGGGATCGAATGGCTACACCTTC. This sequence encodes CASSLWGRGSNGYTF.

This clonotype was found a few times. The chain employs TRBV12-3 or TRBV12-4 and TRBJ2-3, with 10 positions matching TRBD2. V trimming: 6 bases; J trimming: 4 bases; junction bases outside the gene matches: 7. This CDR3 is 15 amino acids long. CDR3 DNA: TGTGCCAGCAGGTGGGGACTAGCGCAGTCAGATACGCAGTATTTT. Its protein is CASRWGLAQSDTQYF.

This clonotype was detected a few times. The chain has TRBV11-2 and TRBJ2-7, with a weak D call TRBD2 (5 bases). Trimming took off 6 bases at V and 0 bases at J, with 12 bases between the two ends. Looked up from germline, CDR1 is SGHAT and CDR2 is FQNNGV. This CDR3 comprises 14 residues. The CDR3 sequence is CASRVGGSSYEQYF. CDR3 DNA sequence: TGTGCCAGCAGGGTTGGAGGAAGCTCCTACGAGCAGTACTTC.

With regard to this clonotype: Possible read error: a much larger clone is one base away. This chain joins TRBV7-8 and TRBJ2-2, with a tentative D call TRBD2 (6 bases). Germline V gives CDR1 SGHVS, CDR2 FQNEAQ. V shed 7 bases and J shed 8 bases, with 11 bases lying between them. This CDR3 is 12 amino acids long. The CDR3 spells CASIGGAGELFF. In DNA, the CDR3 is TGTGCCAGCATCGGAGGGGCTGGGGAGCTGTTTTTT.

The chain uses TRBV29-1 and TRBJ2-1; 12 bases fit TRBD2. Germline V gene sequence: CDR1 SQVTM, CDR2 ANQGSEA. This CDR3 has 16 residues. The V and J ends lost 1 base and 3 bases, in that order; junction bases with no gene match: 4. CDR3 residues: CSVEGSSGGDYNEQFF. The CDR3 DNA follows: TGCAGCGTTGAAGGGTCTAGCGGGGGGGACTACAATGAGCAGTTCTTC.

This clonotype was seen more than once but under ten times. V usage is TRBV12-3 or TRBV12-4 and J usage is TRBJ2-4; 10 nucleotides match TRBD2. V shed 2 bases and J 6 bases; nucleotides not matched to a gene: 1. The CDR3 consists of 14 residues. The CDR3 loop reads CASSLSSGGNIQYF. The CDR3 bases are TGTGCCAGCAGTTTATCTAGCGGGGGAAACATTCAGTACTTC.

The chain has TRBV5-6 and TRBJ2-6; 10 bases fit TRBD1. The CDR3 spans 17 residues. Germline trimming cut 4 bases from V and 0 bases from J; bases unmatched to any gene: 4. CDR1 and CDR2 (germline): SGHDT, YYEEEE. The CDR3 loop reads CASSPGQGFSGANVLTF. The DNA for the CDR3 is TGTGCCAGCAGCCCGGGACAGGGGTTCTCTGGGGCCAACGTCCTGACTTTC. The variable domain in full, with the rest retrieved from reference TRBV5-6 and TRBJ2-6, is DAGVTQSPTHLIKTRGQQVTLRCSPKSGHDTVSWYQQALGQGPQFIFQYYEEEERQRGNFPDRFSGHQFPNYSSELNVNALLLGDSALYLCASSPGQGFSGANVLTFGAGSRLTVL.

In this sample, this clonotype turned up a few times. The gene calls are TRBV29-1 and TRBJ1-4, with D perhaps matching TRBD1 (5 bases). The CDR3 extends over 19 amino acids. The V end was cut by 0 bases, the J end by 3 bases, with 23 bases between. Germline-derived CDR1 and CDR2 are SQVTM and ANQGSEA. CDR3 DNA sequence: TGCAGCGTTGAAGATGAAGGGGTGACGCCGGGTTGGGCTAATGAAAAACTGTTTTTT. Its translation: CSVEDEGVTPGWANEKLFF.

This rearrangement joins TRBV27 to TRBJ2-3; no clear D gene. Trimming took off 2 bases at V and 6 bases at J, with 12 bases between the two ends. Germline CDR1 MNHEY, CDR2 SMNVEV (reference sequence). This CDR3 has 14 residues. Here the CDR3 DNA reads TGTGCCAGCAGTTTACTGGTTCCCTGGGATACGCAGTATTTT. It specifies CASSLLVPWDTQYF.

This chain uses TRBV3-1 with TRBJ2-7; possible D gene TRBD2, 6 bases. Germline V gene lookup returns CDR1 LGHDT and CDR2 YNNKEL (reference sequence). The CDR3 runs to 13 residues. The V gene lost 1 base and the J gene lost 5 bases, with 9 bases spanning the gap. Here the CDR3 reads CASSQAGSDEQYV. In nucleotides, the CDR3 is TGTGCCAGCAGCCAAGCCGGGAGTGACGAGCAGTACGTC.

This chain joins TRBV5-6 and TRBJ2-3, with a weak D call TRBD2 (6 bases). The CDR3 covers 14 residues. Trimming shortened V by 4 bases and J by 4 bases, and 13 bases separated the two germline ends. Germline CDR1 is SGHDT and CDR2 is YYEEEE. DNA for the CDR3: TGTGCCAGCAGCCTCGGGACTGTGCCAGATACGCAGTATTTT. Protein: CASSLGTVPDTQYF.

The chain joins TRBV11-2 to TRBJ1-3; 7 bases fit TRBD1. Trimming took 5 bases from V and 0 from J; bases not matched to a gene: 4. The CDR3 is made up of 15 amino acids. Germline CDR1 and CDR2: SGHAT and FQNNGV. CDR3 nucleotides: TGTGCCAGCAGCACAGGGGCCTACTCTGGAAACACCATATATTTT. This gives the protein CASSTGAYSGNTIYF. The entire variable domain, with the rest obtained from reference TRBV11-2 and TRBJ1-3, is as follows: EAGVAQSPRYKIIEKRQSVAFWCNPISGHATLYWYQQILGQGPKLLIQFQNNGVVDDSQLPKDRFSAERLKGVDSTLKIQPAKLEDSAVYLCASSTGAYSGNTIYFGEGSWLTVV.

The chain links TRBV20-1 to TRBJ1-5, with D unresolved. This CDR3 is built from 13 residues. Germline CDR1 is DFQATT and CDR2 is SNEGSKA (reference sequence). V was pared by 6 bases and J by 3 bases, with 12 bases between. CDR3: CSALRSPNQPQHF. DNA of the CDR3: TGCAGTGCCCTCAGGTCCCCCAATCAGCCCCAGCATTTT.

The chain is built from TRBV28 and TRBJ2-3; 9 bases fit TRBD1. The CDR3 sequence is 16 residues long. Germline-derived CDR1 and CDR2 are MDHEN and SYDVKM. V was clipped by 4 bases and J by 4 bases; unmatched bases: 9. The CDR3 reads CASSSPSRTGADTQYF. The CDR3, as DNA: TGTGCCAGCAGTTCCCCCTCGAGGACAGGGGCAGATACGCAGTATTTT.

The chain links TRBV7-2 to TRBJ2-3; TRBD2 matches 8 bases. CDR1 is SGHTA and CDR2 is FQGNSA in the germline V gene. V lost 2 bases and J lost 6; bases outside the gene matches: 7. The CDR3 has 15 residues. The CDR3 DNA reads TGTGCCAGCAGCTTATCGGGGGGGCGGTTGGATACGCAGTATTTT. It codes for CASSLSGGRLDTQYF.

This clonotype appeared a few times. The V gene is TRBV5-1, the J gene TRBJ2-2; TRBD1 or TRBD2 may be the D gene (7 bases each). This CDR3 has 14 residues. V lost 7 bases and J 7 bases, leaving 17 bases between the germline ends. Germline loops: CDR1 SGHRS, CDR2 YFSETQ. The chain's CDR3 is CASFPPGGDGELFF. The CDR3 DNA sequence: TGCGCCAGCTTCCCCCCAGGGGGGGACGGGGAGCTGTTTTTT.

The table lists this clonotype with a few counts. The chain couples TRBV11-2 to TRBJ1-2; 10 bases align to TRBD1. Germline V gives CDR1 SGHAT, CDR2 FQNNGV. J lost 3 bases, V lost 2 bases, and 9 bases had no gene match. This CDR3 is 17 amino acids long. The CDR3 DNA reads TGTGCCAGCAGCTTACGTGGACAGGGGGAATTCCACTATGGCTACACCTTC. The encoded protein is CASSLRGQGEFHYGYTF.

The sample holds a few counts of this clonotype. V gene TRBV27 combines with J gene TRBJ2-2, with 8 bases matching TRBD1. The J segment lost 7 bases and the V segment lost 2 bases, leaving 9 bases of the junction unmatched. The germline V gene encodes CDR1 MNHEY and CDR2 SMNVEV (reference sequence). CDR3 size: 16 residues. CDR3 loop: CASSLRDRSQNGELFF. The CDR3 region has the DNA TGTGCCAGCAGTTTACGGGACAGGAGCCAAAACGGGGAGCTGTTTTTT.